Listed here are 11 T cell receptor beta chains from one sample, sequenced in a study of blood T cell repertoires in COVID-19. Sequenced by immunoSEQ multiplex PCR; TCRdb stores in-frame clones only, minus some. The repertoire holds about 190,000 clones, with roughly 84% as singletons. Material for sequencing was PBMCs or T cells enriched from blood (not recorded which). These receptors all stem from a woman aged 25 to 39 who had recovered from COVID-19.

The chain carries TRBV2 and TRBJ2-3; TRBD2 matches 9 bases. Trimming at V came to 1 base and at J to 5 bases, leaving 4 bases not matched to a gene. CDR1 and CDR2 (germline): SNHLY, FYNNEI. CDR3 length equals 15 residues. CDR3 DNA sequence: TGTGCCAGCAGTGAAGTGACTAGCGGTCGAGATACGCAGTATTTT. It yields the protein CASSEVTSGRDTQYF.

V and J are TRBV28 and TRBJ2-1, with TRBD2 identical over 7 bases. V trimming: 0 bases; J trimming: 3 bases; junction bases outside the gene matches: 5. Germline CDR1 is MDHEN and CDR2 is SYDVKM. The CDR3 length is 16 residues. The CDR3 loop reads CASSLWASGSYNEQFF. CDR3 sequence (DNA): TGTGCCAGCAGTTTATGGGCTAGCGGAAGCTACAATGAGCAGTTCTTC.

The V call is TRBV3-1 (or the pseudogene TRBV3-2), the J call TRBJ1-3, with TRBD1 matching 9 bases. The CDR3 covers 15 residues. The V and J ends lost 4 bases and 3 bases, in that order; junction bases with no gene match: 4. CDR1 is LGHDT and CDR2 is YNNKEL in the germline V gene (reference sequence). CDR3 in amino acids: CASSPSTGGGNTIYF. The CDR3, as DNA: TGTGCCAGCAGCCCCTCGACAGGGGGTGGAAACACCATATATTTT.

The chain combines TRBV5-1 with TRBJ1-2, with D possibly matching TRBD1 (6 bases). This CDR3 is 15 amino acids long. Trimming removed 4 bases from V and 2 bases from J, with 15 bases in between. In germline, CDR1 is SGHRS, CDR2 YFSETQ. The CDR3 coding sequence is TGCGCCAGCAGCCCCGGGGGGGGCGGGAACTATGGCTACACCTTC. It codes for CASSPGGGGNYGYTF.

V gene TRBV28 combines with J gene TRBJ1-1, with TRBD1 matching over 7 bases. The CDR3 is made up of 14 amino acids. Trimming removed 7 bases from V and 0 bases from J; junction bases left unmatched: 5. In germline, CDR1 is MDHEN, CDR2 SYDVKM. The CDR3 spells CASKWDSMNTEAFF. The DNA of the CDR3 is TGTGCCAGCAAATGGGACAGTATGAACACTGAAGCTTTCTTT.

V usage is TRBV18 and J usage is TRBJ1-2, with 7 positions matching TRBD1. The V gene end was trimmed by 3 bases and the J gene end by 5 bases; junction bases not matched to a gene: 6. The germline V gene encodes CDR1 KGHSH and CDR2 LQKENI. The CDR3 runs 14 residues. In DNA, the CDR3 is TGTGCCAGCTCACCCTCCCGACAGGGTTATGGCTACACCTTC. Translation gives CASSPSRQGYGYTF.

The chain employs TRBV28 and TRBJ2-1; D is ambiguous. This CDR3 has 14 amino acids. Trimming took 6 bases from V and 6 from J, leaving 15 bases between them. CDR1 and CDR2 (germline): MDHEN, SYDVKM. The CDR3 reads CASSHGSGSNEQFF. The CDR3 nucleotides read TGTGCCAGCAGCCATGGATCAGGTAGCAATGAGCAGTTCTTC.

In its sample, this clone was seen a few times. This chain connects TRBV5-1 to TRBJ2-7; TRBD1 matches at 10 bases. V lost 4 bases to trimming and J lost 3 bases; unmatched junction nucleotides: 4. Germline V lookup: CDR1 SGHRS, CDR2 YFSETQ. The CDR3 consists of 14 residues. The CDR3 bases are TGCGCCAGCAGCCCAGGGGACAGGGGCTACGAGCAGTACGTC. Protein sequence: CASSPGDRGYEQYV.

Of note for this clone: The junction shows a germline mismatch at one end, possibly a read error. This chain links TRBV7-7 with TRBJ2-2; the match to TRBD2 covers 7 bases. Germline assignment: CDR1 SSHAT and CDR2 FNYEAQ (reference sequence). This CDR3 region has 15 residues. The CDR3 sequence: CASSLGLGGTGELFF. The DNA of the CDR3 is TGTGCTAGCAGCCTAGGACTAGGAGGCACCGGGGAGCTGTTTTTT. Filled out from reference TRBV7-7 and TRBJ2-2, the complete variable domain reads GAGVSQSPRYKVTKRGQDVTLRCDPISSHATLYWYQQALGQGPEFLTYFNYEAQPDKSGLPSDRFSAERPEGSISTLTIQRTEQRDSAMYRCASSLGLGGTGELFFGEGSRLTVL.

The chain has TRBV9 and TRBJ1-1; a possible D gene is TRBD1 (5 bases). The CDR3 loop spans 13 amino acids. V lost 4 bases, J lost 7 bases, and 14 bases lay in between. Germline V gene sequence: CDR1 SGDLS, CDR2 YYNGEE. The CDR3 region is CASSPSGDFEAFF. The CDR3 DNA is TGTGCCAGCAGCCCATCGGGGGATTTTGAAGCTTTCTTT.

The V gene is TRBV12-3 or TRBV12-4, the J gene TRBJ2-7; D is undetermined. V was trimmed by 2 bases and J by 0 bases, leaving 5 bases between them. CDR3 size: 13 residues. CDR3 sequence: CASSLYSSYEQYF. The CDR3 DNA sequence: TGTGCCAGCAGTTTATACTCCTCCTACGAGCAGTACTTC.